The T cell receptor (beta chain) described here comes from a study of OX40 agonist ivuxolimab in advanced cancers. Study as a whole: About 40% of patients had received prior checkpoint inhibitor therapy.

TCRdb's copy holds only in-frame clones and misses some; the assay was immunoSEQ multiplex PCR. Seen here are about 100,000 clones, about 91% observed once, and the top ten hold about 0.17%. The study's findings and limits: The specificity for antigen of the expanded peripheral T cells was not determined. Partial responders treated at 0.1-3.0 mg/kg exhibited clonal expansion among the lowest measured.

As regards this clone: No antigen is known for it.

Trimming left V 5 bases short and J 11 bases short, with 18 bases between. The germline V gene has CDR1 SEHNR and CDR2 FQNEAQ (reference sequence). CDR3 length: 14 residues. The chain recombines TRBV7-9 with TRBJ1-4, with D possibly matching TRBD1 (5 bases). The TCR comes from an adult with an advanced solid tumor such as melanoma, head and neck, liver or kidney cancer. Source: CD4+ or CD8+ T cells sorted from blood, taken in a trial of the OX40 agonist ivuxolimab. CDR3 nucleotide sequence: TGTGCCAGCAGCCTCTCAGGACACCATGGGAAACTGTTTTTT. Translating gives CASSLSGHHGKLFF.